These 31 T cell receptor beta chains came from one sample sequenced in a study of control samples from healthy donors and cancer patients. Libraries were prepared by immunoSEQ multiplex PCR; TCRdb keeps only in-frame clonotypes and omits some of them. The sample consists of 110,000 or so clones, around four fifths of them appearing once. The material sequenced was blood. These receptors were collected from a woman aged 45 to 65 in good health.

V gene TRBV7-2 combines with J gene TRBJ1-4; possibly TRBD1 for D (5 bases). This CDR3 contains 16 residues. V dropped 3 bases and J dropped 0 bases, with 11 bases sitting between them. Germline V CDR1 and CDR2: SGHTA, FQGNSA. CDR3 residues: CASSFGRDATNEKLFF. The CDR3 DNA reads TGTGCCAGCAGCTTCGGCAGGGATGCAACTAATGAAAAACTGTTTTTT.

J is TRBJ2-5 and V is TRBV20-1, with a possible D match to TRBD1 (5 bases). CDR3 size: 15 residues. V was cut by 3 bases and J by 3 bases, with 17 bases left in between. In germline, CDR1 is DFQATT, CDR2 SNEGSKA (reference sequence). CDR3 protein: CSASLLGQEKETQYF. CDR3 nucleotide sequence: TGCAGTGCTAGTCTCTTGGGGCAGGAGAAAGAGACCCAGTACTTC.

This chain links TRBV12-3 or TRBV12-4 with TRBJ2-7; perhaps TRBD1 as D (5 bases). The V end was cut by 4 bases, the J end by 4 bases, with 11 bases between. The CDR3 is 13 amino acids. CDR3 sequence (DNA): TGTGCCAGCAGTTCGGACAATAGGTACGAGCAGTACTTC. This sequence encodes CASSSDNRYEQYF.

The chain carries TRBV5-8 and TRBJ1-2, with 7 bases aligning to TRBD1. Looked up from germline, CDR1 is SGHTS and CDR2 is YDEGEE. The CDR3 consists of 14 residues. Trimming removed 4 bases from V and 0 bases from J; junction bases left unmatched: 3. DNA for the CDR3: TGTGCCAGCAGCCTGGGGACAGCTAACTATGGCTACACCTTC. It codes for CASSLGTANYGYTF.

CDR3 sequence (DNA): TGTGCCAGCAGTGAGGCGGCGGGGACCGCTACGAAGCAGTACTTC. Residues: CASSEAAGTATKQYF. The V call is TRBV6-1, the J call TRBJ2-7; D may be TRBD2 (6 bases). Trimming pared 3 bases from V and 8 bases from J, leaving 20 bases between. Germline CDR1 MNHNS, CDR2 SASEGT. The CDR3 totals 15 residues.

The chain is built from TRBV5-4 and TRBJ1-1; maybe TRBD1 (5 bases). This CDR3 is built from 15 residues. The germline gives CDR1 SGHNT, CDR2 YYREEE (reference sequence). The ends were cut back, 4 bases at V and 1 base at J, with 14 bases in the middle. The CDR3 is CASSPSGGANTEAFF. In DNA, the CDR3 is TGTGCCAGCAGCCCCAGTGGGGGAGCGAACACTGAAGCTTTCTTT.

The J gene is TRBJ2-1, the V gene TRBV4-3; D is possibly TRBD1 (6 bases). V lost 1 base and J 6 bases, leaving 13 bases between the germline ends. CDR1 and CDR2 (germline): LGHNA, YSLEER. This CDR3 is built from 15 residues. CDR3 sequence: CASSQGQGWGNEQFF. Here the CDR3 DNA reads TGCGCCAGCAGCCAAGGGCAGGGGTGGGGCAATGAGCAGTTCTTC.

The CDR3: CASSVVGQNYGYTF. CDR3 sequence (DNA): TGTGCCAGCAGCGTAGTGGGGCAGAACTATGGCTACACCTTC. The chain recombines TRBV9 with TRBJ1-2; tentatively, D is TRBD1 (5 bases). CDR1 and CDR2 (germline): SGDLS, YYNGEE. The CDR3 loop spans 14 amino acids. Trimming cost V 0 bases and J 2 bases, with 8 bases left between them.

The CDR3 sequence: CSVVCRYLEKLFF. CDR3 coding DNA: TGCAGCGTTGTCTGTAGGTATCTTGAAAAACTGTTTTTT. V is TRBV29-1 and J is TRBJ1-4; D gene uncertain. This CDR3 is 13 amino acids long. CDR1 is SQVTM, CDR2 ANQGSEA, per germline. V was clipped by 4 bases and J by 7 bases, with 13 bases between them.

The chain has TRBV4-2 and TRBJ1-4; D might be TRBD1 (5 bases). V was trimmed by 0 bases and J by 4 bases, leaving 9 bases between them. There are 15 residues in the CDR3. The germline gives CDR1 LGHNA, CDR2 YNFKEQ. The CDR3 here is CASSQEAQGNEKLFF. CDR3 coding DNA: TGTGCCAGCAGCCAAGAGGCGCAGGGTAATGAAAAACTGTTTTTT.

The chain uses TRBV24-1 and TRBJ1-4; D may be TRBD1 (6 bases). The CDR3 is made up of 13 amino acids. Germline-derived CDR1 and CDR2 are KGHDR and SFDVKD. V lost 3 bases and J lost 7, with 8 bases in between. CDR3 coding DNA: TGTGCCACCAGTGATGGGGGCAGTGAAAAACTGTTTTTT. It encodes CATSDGGSEKLFF.

Comment on this clone: This sample includes further DNA sequences coding for the same CDR3. The rearrangement uses TRBV27 and TRBJ2-6, with D possibly matching TRBD1 (5 bases). V lost 4 bases and J 2 bases, leaving 9 bases between the germline ends. CDR3 length equals 15 residues. Germline CDR1 reads MNHEY; CDR2 reads SMNVEV (reference sequence). As DNA, the CDR3 is TGTGCCAGCAGTTCACAGGTTACTGGGGCCAACGTCCTGACTTTC. Translation gives CASSSQVTGANVLTF.

In the case of this clone: The sample has other DNA sequences that encode this CDR3 too. This rearrangement joins TRBV18 to TRBJ2-1; D gene ambiguous. This CDR3 has 12 amino acids. In germline, CDR1 is KGHSH, CDR2 LQKENI. Trimming cost V 4 bases and J 5 bases, with 6 bases left between them. Written as DNA, the CDR3 is TGTGCCAGCTCACTAGGAGACAATGAGCAGTTCTTC. This encodes CASSLGDNEQFF.

On this clone itself: The junction and the germline gene differ at one end; a read error may be behind it. V is TRBV11-2 and J is TRBJ2-1, with 9 bases fitting TRBD2. The CDR3 is 15 amino acids. CDR1 SGHAT and CDR2 FQNNGV come from the germline V gene. CDR3 sequence reads: CASTLFSGSYNEQFF. In DNA form, the CDR3 reads TGTGCCAGCACCTTATTTAGCGGGAGCTACAATGAGCAGTTCTTC. The full variable domain, completed using reference TRBV11-2 and TRBJ2-1, is EAGVAQSPRYKIIEKRQSVAFWCNPISGHATLYWYQQILGQGPKLLIQFQNNGVVDDSQLPKDRFSAERLKGVDSTLKIQPAKLEDSAVYLCASTLFSGSYNEQFFGPGTRLTVL.

The V and J genes are TRBV7-9 and TRBJ1-4; TRBD1 matches 7 bases. V was clipped by 3 bases and J by 13 bases; unmatched bases: 5. The CDR3 is 12 residues long. The germline V gene has CDR1 SEHNR and CDR2 FQNEAQ (reference sequence). The CDR3 nucleotides read TGTGCCAGCAGCTTTACAGGGGCGGGACTGTTTTTT. This translates into CASSFTGAGLFF.

The chain employs TRBV16 and TRBJ2-3, with 7 bases identical to TRBD1. The CDR3 covers 17 residues. The J segment lost 3 bases and the V segment lost 2 bases, leaving 11 bases of the junction unmatched. CDR1 and CDR2 (germline): KGHSY, FQNENV. CDR3 DNA sequence: TGTGCCAGCAGCCAACCAGACAGGGAAATTGATACAGATACGCAGTATTTT. It yields the protein CASSQPDREIDTDTQYF.

This chain uses TRBV15 with TRBJ2-1; D tentatively reads TRBD1 or TRBD2 (5 bases each). The CDR3 loop spans 15 amino acids. Deletions cut 1 base from V and 1 base from J, with 8 bases between. Germline CDR1 LNHNV, CDR2 YYDKDF (reference sequence). DNA of the CDR3: TGTGCCACCAGCAGAGGGGACCAGTCCTACAATGAGCAGTTCTTC. This encodes CATSRGDQSYNEQFF.

The CDR3 coding sequence is TGCAGCGTGTACGGGACAGTGAACACCGGGGAGCTGTTTTTT. This sequence encodes CSVYGTVNTGELFF. The gene calls are TRBV29-1 and TRBJ2-2; 7 bases align to TRBD1. V was clipped by 6 bases and J by 1 base; unmatched bases: 5. The CDR3 length is 14 residues. Germline V CDR1 and CDR2: SQVTM, ANQGSEA.

CDR3 DNA sequence: TGTGCCAGCAGACCCGGACGGGACAATGAGCAGTTCTTC. Protein sequence: CASRPGRDNEQFF. The chain couples TRBV6-6 to TRBJ2-1; D gene uncertain. The V and J ends lost 6 bases and 5 bases respectively, with 11 bases between them. Germline V gene sequence: CDR1 MNHNY, CDR2 SVGAGI (reference sequence). This CDR3 has 13 amino acids.

The CDR3 sequence is CASSIASSGANTGELFF. CDR3 nucleotides: TGTGCCAGTAGTATCGCGAGTAGCGGGGCCAACACCGGGGAGCTGTTTTTT. V usage is TRBV19 and J usage is TRBJ2-2; TRBD2 agrees at 8 bases. V was clipped by 3 bases and J by 2 bases; unmatched bases: 8. Germline V gene sequence: CDR1 LNHDA, CDR2 SQIVND (reference sequence). CDR3 length: 17 residues.

This clone turned up a few times. J is TRBJ2-1 and V is TRBV15; TRBD2 matches at 7 bases. The CDR3 runs to 15 residues. The V segment lost 5 bases and the J segment 0 bases; nucleotides outside the gene matches: 4. The V gene's germline CDR1 is LNHNV and CDR2 YYDKDF (reference sequence). The CDR3 spells CATSRSGNSYNEQFF. The CDR3 DNA follows: TGTGCCACCAGCCGGAGCGGGAACTCCTACAATGAGCAGTTCTTC. The entire variable domain, with the rest obtained from reference TRBV15 and TRBJ2-1, is as follows: DAMVIQNPRYQVTQFGKPVTLSCSQTLNHNVMYWYQQKSSQAPKLLFHYYDKDFNNEADTPDNFQSRRPNTSFCFLDIRSPGLGDTAMYLCATSRSGNSYNEQFFGPGTRLTVL.

J is TRBJ1-2 and V is TRBV5-6, with a weak D call TRBD1 (5 bases). The CDR3 spans 16 residues. CDR1 is SGHDT and CDR2 is YYEEEE in the germline V gene. Trimming removed 0 bases from V and 0 bases from J, with 12 bases in between. CDR3 DNA: TGTGCCAGCAGCTTGGGTTGGGGCTCAACTAACTATGGCTACACCTTC. Translated: CASSLGWGSTNYGYTF.

This clone was seen once. J is TRBJ2-2 and V is TRBV30, with 7 positions matching TRBD2. Per the germline V gene, CDR1 is GTSNPN and CDR2 is SVGIG (reference sequence). Trimming took 4 bases from V and 5 from J; bases not matched to a gene: 4. The CDR3 contains 13 residues. CDR3 DNA: TGTGCCTGGAATTGGGGGGGGACCGGGGAGCTGTTTTTT. This sequence encodes CAWNWGGTGELFF. Using reference TRBV30 and TRBJ2-2 for the parts outside the CDR3, the full variable domain is SQTIHQWPATLVQPVGSPLSLECTVEGTSNPNLYWYRQAAGRGLQLLFYSVGIGQISSEVPQNLSASRPQDRQFILSSKKLLLSDSGFYLCAWNWGGTGELFFGEGSRLTVL.

The V and J genes are TRBV7-2 and TRBJ2-7, with D possibly matching TRBD1 (6 bases). This CDR3 has 14 residues. Trimming cost V 2 bases and J 5 bases, with 13 bases left between them. Germline CDR1 and CDR2: SGHTA and FQGNSA. Here the CDR3 DNA reads TGTGCCAGCAGCTTAAGCAGGGGTACGAACGAGCAGTACTTC. It encodes CASSLSRGTNEQYF.

This sequence joins TRBV7-9 and TRBJ1-1; TRBD1 matches 7 bases. The V segment lost 5 bases and the J segment 3 bases; nucleotides outside the gene matches: 6. Germline V gene sequence: CDR1 SEHNR, CDR2 FQNEAQ (reference sequence). The CDR3 consists of 14 residues. CDR3 nucleotide sequence: TGTGCCAGCAGCGTAGGGGGCTCGTACACTGAAGCTTTCTTT. This translates into CASSVGGSYTEAFF.

The chain carries TRBV24-1 and TRBJ1-5, with 9 bases that match TRBD1. V lost 3 bases and J lost 0; bases outside the gene matches: 8. The germline CDR1 and CDR2 sequences are KGHDR and SFDVKD. The CDR3 is 18 residues long. CDR3 nucleotides: TGTGCCACCAGTGATCCCGGACAGGGGACAGATAGCAATCAGCCCCAGCATTTT. Protein: CATSDPGQGTDSNQPQHF.

The rearrangement links TRBV5-1 to TRBJ2-7; 8 nucleotides agree with TRBD1. CDR1 and CDR2 from the germline V gene are SGHRS and YFSETQ. The V gene end was trimmed by 1 base and the J gene end by 2 bases; junction bases not matched to a gene: 5. This CDR3 region has 15 residues. The CDR3 sequence: CASSLSGTGTYEQYF. Written as DNA, the CDR3 is TGCGCCAGCAGCTTGTCCGGGACAGGTACCTACGAGCAGTACTTC.

The chain has TRBV9 and TRBJ1-5, with 8 nucleotides matching TRBD1. The germline gives CDR1 SGDLS, CDR2 YYNGEE. V lost 3 bases and J lost 7; bases outside the gene matches: 6. This CDR3 has 14 residues. The CDR3 nucleotides are TGTGCCAGCAGCGAAGGACAGGGTTGGCAGCCCCAGCATTTT. Amino acids: CASSEGQGWQPQHF.

This clone turned up a few times. The chain recombines TRBV19 with TRBJ1-4, with D uncertain. V dropped 1 base and J dropped 5 bases, with 11 bases sitting between them. Germline CDR1 and CDR2: LNHDA and SQIVND (reference sequence). This CDR3 comprises 15 residues. The CDR3: CASSIVGSQNEKLFF. The DNA of the CDR3 is TGTGCCAGTAGTATAGTAGGGAGCCAGAATGAAAAACTGTTTTTT.

This chain links TRBV2 with TRBJ2-7; D possibly corresponds to TRBD2 (5 bases). V was shortened by 8 bases and J by 4 bases, with 12 bases between the two germline ends. Germline V lookup: CDR1 SNHLY, CDR2 FYNNEI. This CDR3 comprises 12 residues. The CDR3 protein is CASERIGYEQYF. The CDR3 nucleotides read TGTGCCAGCGAGCGGATAGGGTACGAGCAGTACTTC. Variable domain in full (rest from reference TRBV2 and TRBJ2-7): EPEVTQTPSHQVTQMGQEVILRCVPISNHLYFYWYRQILGQKVEFLVSFYNNEISEKSEIFDDQFSVERPDGSNFTLKIRSTKLEDSAMYFCASERIGYEQYFGPGTRLTVT.

The CDR3 is CAWSAGLAGGELFF. CDR3 bases: TGTGCCTGGAGTGCGGGACTAGCCGGCGGGGAGCTGTTTTTT. The rearrangement joins TRBV30 to TRBJ2-2, with 9 positions matching TRBD2. Germline V lookup: CDR1 GTSNPN, CDR2 SVGIG (reference sequence). V lost 1 base and J lost 7; bases outside the gene matches: 4. The CDR3 extends over 14 amino acids.